The sequence of this T cell receptor beta chain was determined in a study of blood T cell repertoires in COVID-19. Produced via immunoSEQ multiplex PCR; TCRdb's table is partial and in-frame only. The data hold around 340,000 clones, with around four fifths observed a single time. CDR3 size: 13 residues. The germline gives CDR1 MDHEN, CDR2 SYDVKM. J gave up 6 bases and V 11 bases, and 6 bases lay outside the gene matches. The specimen was peripheral blood. V is TRBV28 and J is TRBJ1-4, with 10 bases matching TRBD1. The receptor was derived from a man aged 25 to 45 with active or convalescent COVID-19. The CDR3 DNA reads TGTGCCGGACGGACAGGGGGGGATGAAAAACTGTTTTTT. Encoded protein: CAGRTGGDEKLFF.